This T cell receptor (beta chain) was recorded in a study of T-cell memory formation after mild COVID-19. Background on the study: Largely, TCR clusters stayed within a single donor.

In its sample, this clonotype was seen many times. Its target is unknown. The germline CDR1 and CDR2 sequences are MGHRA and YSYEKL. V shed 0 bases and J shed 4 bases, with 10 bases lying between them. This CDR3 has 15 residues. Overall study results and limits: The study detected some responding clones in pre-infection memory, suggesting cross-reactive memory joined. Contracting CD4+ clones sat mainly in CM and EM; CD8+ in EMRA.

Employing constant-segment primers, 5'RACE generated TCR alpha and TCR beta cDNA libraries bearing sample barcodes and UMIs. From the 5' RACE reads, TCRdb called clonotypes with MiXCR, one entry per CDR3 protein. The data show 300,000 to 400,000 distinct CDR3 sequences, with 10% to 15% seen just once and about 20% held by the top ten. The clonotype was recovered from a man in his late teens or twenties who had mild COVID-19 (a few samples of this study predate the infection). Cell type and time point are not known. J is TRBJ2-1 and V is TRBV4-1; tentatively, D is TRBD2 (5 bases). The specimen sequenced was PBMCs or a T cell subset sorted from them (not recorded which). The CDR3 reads CASSQDKGGYNEQFF. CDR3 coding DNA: TGCGCCAGCAGCCAAGATAAAGGCGGGTACAATGAGCAGTTCTTC.